This T cell receptor (beta chain) emerged from a study of shared clonotypes between healthy human individuals. Study-wide background: The cohort had two women and a few men, ages 18 to 49.

The V end was cut by 5 bases, the J end by 1 base, with 12 bases between. The germline V gene encodes CDR1 SGHTA and CDR2 FQGNSA. The CDR3 runs to 14 residues. The data were produced by immunoSEQ multiplex PCR, yet TCRdb's version contains in-frame clones alone and is incomplete. This sample yields a few hundred thousand clones, of which roughly four fifths are seen a single time; more than 10% belongs to the top ten. This chain links TRBV7-2 with TRBJ2-7; D may be TRBD2 (6 bases). The receptor comes from a woman in her thirties or forties in good health. Some clones in this sample may be carry-over from other donors' samples. Sequencing used PBMCs. CDR3 protein: CASSPSGPSYEQYF. CDR3 coding DNA: TGTGCCAGCAGCCCGAGCGGGCCTTCCTACGAGCAGTACTTC.